The 14 T cell receptor beta chains listed next were all sequenced from one sample in a study of T cell responses to AZD1222 COVID-19 vaccine. Some clones are missing from TCRdb's copy, which holds only in-frame ones; the method was immunoSEQ multiplex PCR. The sample carries 59,000 or so clones, approximately 79% recorded once. The sample in question was peripheral blood, obtained on day 0 of AZD1222 vaccination. The receptors originated from an adult in good health.

The chain couples TRBV28 to TRBJ1-2, with TRBD1 identical over 8 bases. With V trimmed by 6 bases and J by 8 bases, 8 bases remained unmatched. The CDR3 length is 13 residues. CDR1 and CDR2 (germline): MDHEN, SYDVKM. Here the CDR3 reads CASSPDRGRGYTF. The CDR3 DNA sequence: TGTGCCAGCAGCCCCGACAGGGGAAGGGGCTACACCTTC.

The gene calls are TRBV11-2 and TRBJ2-7; D remains ambiguous. CDR1 and CDR2 from the germline V gene are SGHAT and FQNNGV. CDR3 size: 14 residues. V was clipped by 5 bases and J by 3 bases, with 14 bases between them. CDR3 region: CASSPSKRNYEQYF. DNA of the CDR3: TGTGCCAGCAGCCCTAGTAAACGGAACTACGAGCAGTACTTC.

V is TRBV18 and J is TRBJ2-2; 7 bases are shared with TRBD2. The V and J ends lost 4 bases and 5 bases, in that order; junction bases with no gene match: 13. The CDR3 runs 17 residues. CDR1 is KGHSH and CDR2 is LQKENI in the germline V gene. The CDR3 sequence is CASSQTQRGRQTGELFF. CDR3 coding DNA: TGTGCCAGCTCACAAACCCAGCGGGGTCGGCAGACCGGGGAGCTGTTTTTT.

The chain has TRBV4-3 and TRBJ1-1; D unresolved. The CDR3 extends over 17 amino acids. The germline V gene encodes CDR1 LGHNA and CDR2 YSLEER. V lost 4 bases and J lost 0, with 18 bases in between. The CDR3 coding sequence is TGCGCCAGCAGCCCAGAGGCTTACGGTAGTATGAACACTGAAGCTTTCTTT. Encoded protein: CASSPEAYGSMNTEAFF.

J is TRBJ2-2 and V is TRBV6-5, with D tentatively TRBD1 or TRBD2 (6 bases each). The germline gives CDR1 MNHEY, CDR2 SVGAGI. The V and J ends lost 6 bases and 6 bases respectively, with 14 bases between them. The CDR3 runs to 14 residues. The CDR3 loop is CASRIYREAGELFF. CDR3 sequence (DNA): TGTGCCAGCAGAATTTACAGGGAGGCCGGGGAGCTGTTTTTT.

The V and J genes are TRBV27 and TRBJ1-5, with D tentatively TRBD1 (5 bases). The CDR3 covers 17 residues. Germline CDR1 MNHEY, CDR2 SMNVEV (reference sequence). V was shortened by 3 bases and J by 4 bases, with 19 bases between the two germline ends. The DNA for the CDR3 is TGTGCCAGCAGTTTTTCGCGCGGGACGGGCATTAATCAGCCCCAGCATTTT. Amino acid sequence: CASSFSRGTGINQPQHF.

The genes are TRBV25-1 and TRBJ2-1, with TRBD1 identical over 8 bases. The germline V gene has CDR1 MGHDK and CDR2 SYGVNS. V lost 2 bases and J lost 11; bases outside the gene matches: 2. This CDR3 has 12 residues. In DNA, the CDR3 is TGTGCCAGCAGTGAAGACAGGGGTCAGCAGTTCTTC. As protein: CASSEDRGQQFF. The whole variable domain, filled in from reference TRBV25-1 and TRBJ2-1, reads EADIYQTPRYLVIGTGKKITLECSQTMGHDKMYWYQQDPGMELHLIHYSYGVNSTEKGDLSSESTVSRIRTEHFPLTLESARPSHTSQYLCASSEDRGQQFFGPGTRLTVL.

V gene TRBV30 combines with J gene TRBJ2-7; a weak D match, TRBD1 (5 bases). Per germline, CDR1 GTSNPN and CDR2 SVGIG (reference sequence). Trimming removed 3 bases at V and 3 bases at J, with 9 bases between. The CDR3 extends over 12 amino acids. The CDR3 protein is CAWRDGHYEQYF. In DNA, the CDR3 is TGTGCCTGGAGGGACGGACACTACGAGCAGTACTTC.

This chain connects TRBV27 to TRBJ2-5; maybe TRBD2 (5 bases). The germline V gene has CDR1 MNHEY and CDR2 SMNVEV (reference sequence). CDR3 length: 12 residues. V lost 4 bases and J 10 bases, leaving 13 bases between the germline ends. CDR3 bases: TGTGCCAGCAGTTCTACCCTGGGGAGCCAGTACTTC. Amino acids: CASSSTLGSQYF.

This clone occurred once. The rearrangement links TRBV29-1 to TRBJ1-3; possibly TRBD1 for D (6 bases). Looked up from germline, CDR1 is SQVTM and CDR2 is ANQGSEA. Trimming shortened V by 5 bases and J by 0 bases, and 14 bases separated the two germline ends. This CDR3 comprises 15 residues. In nucleotides, the CDR3 is TGCAGCGTTCGGGAAGGGACACACTCTGGAAACACCATATATTTT. Amino acids: CSVREGTHSGNTIYF.

The chain couples TRBV19 to TRBJ2-7, with 16 bases aligning to TRBD2. CDR1 and CDR2 (germline): LNHDA, SQIVND (reference sequence). This CDR3 has 17 residues. V shed 3 bases, J shed 5 bases, and the junction held 7 bases outside the gene matches. Here the CDR3 reads CASSIKGLAGGPHEQYF. CDR3 bases: TGTGCCAGTAGTATTAAGGGACTAGCGGGAGGGCCCCACGAGCAGTACTTC.

This clone was found once. The chain carries TRBV10-2 and TRBJ2-7; 11 bases are shared with TRBD2. Germline V CDR1 and CDR2: WSHSY, SAAADI. The V gene end was trimmed by 8 bases and the J gene end by 5 bases; junction bases not matched to a gene: 8. This CDR3 contains 14 residues. CDR3 protein: CASGLAGGPDEQYF. Here the CDR3 DNA reads TGCGCCAGCGGCTTAGCGGGAGGGCCCGACGAGCAGTACTTC.

This chain joins TRBV5-1 and TRBJ2-3; D uncertain. The V gene's germline CDR1 is SGHRS and CDR2 YFSETQ. The CDR3 runs to 13 residues. V was trimmed by 3 bases and J by 6 bases, leaving 11 bases between them. The CDR3 DNA sequence: TGCGCCAGCAGCTCACTCCTAGGGGATACGCAGTATTTT. It encodes CASSSLLGDTQYF.

The chain links TRBV28 to TRBJ1-6; possibly TRBD1 for D (5 bases). V lost 6 bases and J lost 7, with 13 bases in between. CDR1 and CDR2 from the germline V gene are MDHEN and SYDVKM. The CDR3 loop spans 14 amino acids. The CDR3 region has the DNA TGTGCCAGCAGCCTTGGGAGGGGAAATTCACCCCTCCACTTT. Translating it yields CASSLGRGNSPLHF.